This T cell receptor (beta chain) was observed in a study of shared clonotypes between healthy human individuals. V gave up 4 bases and J gave up 5 bases; unmatched junction bases: 12. The CDR3 sequence is 18 residues long. Negatively enriched CD4+ T cells were divided by CD45RA into naive and memory. In the authors' workflow: Filtering was not the same, since immunoSEQ gave junction-only sequences without quality scores. TCRdb keeps only in-frame clones here, not all; method: immunoSEQ multiplex PCR. Clone size and the V and J calls come from that table; the DNA yielded D and trimming. The sample holds a few hundred thousand clones, 97% seen once.

The rearrangement uses TRBV23-1 and TRBJ2-2; 11 positions agree with TRBD1. TRBV23-1 is noted as an ORF with a role that remains uncertain. The sample consisted of naive CD4+ T cells sorted from blood. This sample's subset: CD45RA+ positively selected. The clonotype comes from a woman in her twenties or thirties in good health. CDR3 bases: TGCGCCAGCAGTCCTCCCCCCGGGACAGGGGGGGGAACCGGGGAGCTGTTTTTT. Its protein is CASSPPPGTGGGTGELFF.